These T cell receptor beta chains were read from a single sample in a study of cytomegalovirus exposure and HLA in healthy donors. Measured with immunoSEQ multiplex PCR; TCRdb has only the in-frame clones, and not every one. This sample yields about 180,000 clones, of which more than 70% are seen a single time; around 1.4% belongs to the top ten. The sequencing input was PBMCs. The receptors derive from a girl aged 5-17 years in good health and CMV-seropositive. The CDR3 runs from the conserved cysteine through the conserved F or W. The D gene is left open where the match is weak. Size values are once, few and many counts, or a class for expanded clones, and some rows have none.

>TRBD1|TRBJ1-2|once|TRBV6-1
TGTGCCAGCAGTGCCCTCCGGGACAGGGGGCTATACTATGGCTACACCTTC
CASSALRDRGLYYGYTF
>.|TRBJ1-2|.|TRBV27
TGTGCCAGCAGTGACTCAGGGGAAGGCTACACCTTC
CASSDSGEGYTF
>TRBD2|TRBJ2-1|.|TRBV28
TGTGCCAGCAGTTGGATAGGACTAGCGAAATACAATGAGCAGTTCTTC
CASSWIGLAKYNEQFF
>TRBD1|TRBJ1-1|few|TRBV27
TGTGCCAGCAAGACCCAGGGGGCGAGGGCTTTCTTT
CASKTQGARAFF
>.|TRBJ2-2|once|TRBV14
TGTGCCAGCAGCCAAGTGGAGGTTTTCGCGAACACCGGGGAGCTGTTTTTT
CASSQVEVFANTGELFF
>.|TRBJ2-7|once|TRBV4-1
TGCGCCAGCAGCCAAGTGGGCCGGGGGACGATCGCAAGGCAGTACTTC
CASSQVGRGTIARQYF
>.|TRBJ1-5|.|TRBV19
TGTGCCAGTAGGGGGGGAGGCAATCAGCCCCAGCATTTT
CASRGGGNQPQHF
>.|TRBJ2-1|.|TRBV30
TGTGCCTGGAGCCGGGACTTGGGGCAGTTCTTC
CAWSRDLGQFF
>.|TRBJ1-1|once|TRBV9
TGTGCCAGCAGCCCCAGACAGGAATCGGAAGCTTTCTTT
CASSPRQESEAFF
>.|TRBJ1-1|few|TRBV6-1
TGTGCCAGCAGCCCCCGGCGGCGGGGGAGTACTGAAGCTTTCTTT
CASSPRRRGSTEAFF
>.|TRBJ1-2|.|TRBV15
TGTGCCACCAGCACCAGTCGAGGTGGCTATGGCTACACCTTC
CATSTSRGGYGYTF
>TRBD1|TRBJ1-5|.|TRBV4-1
TGCGCCAGCAGCCAACTTACCTCCGCGACAGGGGGCAATCAGCCCCAGCATTTT
CASSQLTSATGGNQPQHF
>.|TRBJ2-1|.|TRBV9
TGTGCCAGCAGCGTCACCGTGAGGAATGAGCAGTTCTTC
CASSVTVRNEQFF
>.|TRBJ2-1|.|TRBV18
TGTGCCAGCTCAGCAGTCGGGGGAGGTAGGGATGAGCAGTTCTTC
CASSAVGGGRDEQFF
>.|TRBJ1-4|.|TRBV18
TGTGCCAGCTCACCACAGGGGAATGAAAAACTGTTTTTT
CASSPQGNEKLFF
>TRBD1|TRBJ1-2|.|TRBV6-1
TGTGCCAGCAGTGAGTTGGACAGGGGAGTAAATGGCTACACCTTC
CASSELDRGVNGYTF
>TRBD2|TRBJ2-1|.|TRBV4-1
TGCGCCAGCAGCCAAGATCAAGGGACTAGCTACAATGAGCAGTTCTTC
CASSQDQGTSYNEQFF
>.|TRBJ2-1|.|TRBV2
TGTGCCAGCACAGAACAGACCTCCTACAATGAGCAGTTCTTC
CASTEQTSYNEQFF
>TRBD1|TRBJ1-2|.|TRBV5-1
TGCGCCAGCAGCCCCGGCGGGACAGATAATTATGGCTACACCTTC
CASSPGGTDNYGYTF
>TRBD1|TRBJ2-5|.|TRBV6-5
TGTGCCAGCGGGGACAGGTTGGAAGAGACCCAGTACTTC
CASGDRLEETQYF
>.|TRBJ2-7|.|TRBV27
TGTGCCAGCAGAGAACAGTATTCGAGCTCCTACGAGCAGTACTTC
CASREQYSSSYEQYF
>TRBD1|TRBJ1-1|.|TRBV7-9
TGTGCCAGCAGCATTCGCCGGGACAGCTCAGAAGCTTTCTTT
CASSIRRDSSEAFF
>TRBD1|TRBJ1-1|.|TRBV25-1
TGTGCCAGCAGTCCCTCGGACAGGGGCTACACTGAAGCTTTCTTT
CASSPSDRGYTEAFF
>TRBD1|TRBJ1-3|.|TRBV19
TGTGCCAGTAGTGCGAACAGGGGGCCCTCTGGAAACACCATATATTTT
CASSANRGPSGNTIYF
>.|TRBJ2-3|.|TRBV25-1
TGTGCCAGCAGTGATGCTAACACAGATACGCAGTATTTT
CASSDANTDTQYF
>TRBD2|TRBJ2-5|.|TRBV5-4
TGTGCCAGCAGCTGGGGGACTAGCGGGCCCCAAGAGACCCAGTACTTC
CASSWGTSGPQETQYF
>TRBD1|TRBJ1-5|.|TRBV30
TGTGCCTGGAGTCTGGGGACAGGGGGCAATCAGCCCCAGCATTTT
CAWSLGTGGNQPQHF
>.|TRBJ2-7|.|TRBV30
TGTGCCCGCCTCGGTGGGGGCCCTGCGGACGAGCAGTACTTC
CARLGGGPADEQYF
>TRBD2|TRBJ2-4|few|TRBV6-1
TGTGCCAGCAGTGAACTAGCGGGGCGTCCCAAAAACATTCAGTACTTC
CASSELAGRPKNIQYF
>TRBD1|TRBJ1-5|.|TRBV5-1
TGCGCCAGCAGCTCGACAGGGACCAATCAGCCCCAGCATTTT
CASSSTGTNQPQHF
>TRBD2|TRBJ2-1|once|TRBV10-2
TGCGCCAGCAAGCGACTAGCGGATTACAATGAGCAGTTCTTC
CASKRLADYNEQFF
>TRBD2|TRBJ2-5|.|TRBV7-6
TGTGCCAGCAGCCCAGAGCGGGGGATTCAAGAGACCCAGTACTTC
CASSPERGIQETQYF
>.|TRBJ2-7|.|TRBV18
TGTGCCAGCTCACGGCCAGGGGAGTTGGACTTC
CASSRPGELDF
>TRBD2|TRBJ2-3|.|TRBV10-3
TGTGCCATCAGTGAGTCGCGGGACCTAGCGGGAGAAGCAGATACGCAGTATTTT
CAISESRDLAGEADTQYF
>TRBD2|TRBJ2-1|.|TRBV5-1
TGCGCCAGCAGCTATGGGACTAGCGGGAGGGGATCCTACAATGAGCAGTTCTTC
CASSYGTSGRGSYNEQFF
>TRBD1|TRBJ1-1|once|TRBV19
TGTGCCAGTAGAGGACAGGGGGCTTTTAGGAACACTGAAGCTTTCTTT
CASRGQGAFRNTEAFF
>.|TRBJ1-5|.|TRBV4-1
TGCGCCAGCAGCCAAGCGTCGGGTTGGCGAGATCAGCCCCAGCATTTT
CASSQASGWRDQPQHF
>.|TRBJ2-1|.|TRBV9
TGTGCCAGCAGCGGCGGAGGGCGCGCCTACAATGAGCAGTTCTTC
CASSGGGRAYNEQFF
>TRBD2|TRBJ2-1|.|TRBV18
TGTGCCAGCTCACGTGGACAGCGGGAGGGGGAGTTCTTC
CASSRGQREGEFF
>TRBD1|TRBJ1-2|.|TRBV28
TGTGCCAGCAGTTCCGGGACAGGTCTGTGGGGCTACACCTTC
CASSSGTGLWGYTF
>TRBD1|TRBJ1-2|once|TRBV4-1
TGCGCCAGCAGCCAAGGAGGGACAGGGGGCTTCTATGGCTACACCTTC
CASSQGGTGGFYGYTF
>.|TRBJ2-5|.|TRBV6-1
TGTGCCAGCAGTGGACAGCCACAAGAGACCCAGTACTTC
CASSGQPQETQYF
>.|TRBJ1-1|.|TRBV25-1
TGTGCCAGCAAATCCCGGGGAGCTTTCTTT
CASKSRGAFF
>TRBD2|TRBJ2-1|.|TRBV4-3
TGCGCCAGCAGCCGCAAGGCTAGCGGGGTGCTGAATGAGCAGTTCTTC
CASSRKASGVLNEQFF
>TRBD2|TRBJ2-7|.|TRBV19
TGTGCCAGTAGTCATAGCGGGAGTGGGAGCTACGAGCAGTACTTC
CASSHSGSGSYEQYF
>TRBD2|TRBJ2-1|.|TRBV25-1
TGCACGACTAGCGGGAGAGGAGGGGGGTTAAATGAGCAGTTCTTC
CTTSGRGGGLNEQFF